This entry features one T cell receptor (beta chain) sequence. Some clones are missing from TCRdb's copy, which holds only in-frame ones; the method was immunoSEQ multiplex PCR. Of 70,000 or so clones in the sample, around 80% are singletons; the top ten hold roughly 20%. Germline-derived CDR1 and CDR2 are MGHRA and YSYEKL. This CDR3 region has 15 residues. The ends were cut back, 1 base at V and 0 bases at J, with 10 bases in the middle. The sample belongs to a study of blood T cell repertoires in COVID-19. Overall study context: Researchers got acute and convalescent COVID-19 samples from the United States, Italy and Spain.

This clonotype was obtained from a human donor in a cohort sampled during active COVID-19. Material: peripheral blood. The V call is TRBV4-1, the J call TRBJ2-7; TRBD2 might be the D (6 bases). CDR3 loop: CASSQVQGGSYEQYF. The CDR3 DNA follows: TGCGCCAGCAGCCAAGTCCAGGGAGGCTCCTACGAGCAGTACTTC.